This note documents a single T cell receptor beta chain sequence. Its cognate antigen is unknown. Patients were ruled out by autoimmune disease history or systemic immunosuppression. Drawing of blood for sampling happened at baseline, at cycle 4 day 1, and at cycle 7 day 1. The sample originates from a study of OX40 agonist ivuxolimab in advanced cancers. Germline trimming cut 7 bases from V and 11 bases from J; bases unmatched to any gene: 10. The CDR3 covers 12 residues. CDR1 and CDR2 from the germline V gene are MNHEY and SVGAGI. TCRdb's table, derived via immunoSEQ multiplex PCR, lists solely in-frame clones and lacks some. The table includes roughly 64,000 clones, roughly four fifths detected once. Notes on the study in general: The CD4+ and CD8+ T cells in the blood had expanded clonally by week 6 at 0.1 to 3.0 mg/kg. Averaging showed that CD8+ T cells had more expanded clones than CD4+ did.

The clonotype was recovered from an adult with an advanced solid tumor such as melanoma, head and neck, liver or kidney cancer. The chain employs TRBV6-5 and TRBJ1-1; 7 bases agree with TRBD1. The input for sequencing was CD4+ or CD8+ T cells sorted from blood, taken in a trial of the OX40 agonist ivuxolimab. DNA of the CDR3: TGTGCCAGCAAACAGACAGGGTCGCGTGCTTTCTTT. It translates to CASKQTGSRAFF.